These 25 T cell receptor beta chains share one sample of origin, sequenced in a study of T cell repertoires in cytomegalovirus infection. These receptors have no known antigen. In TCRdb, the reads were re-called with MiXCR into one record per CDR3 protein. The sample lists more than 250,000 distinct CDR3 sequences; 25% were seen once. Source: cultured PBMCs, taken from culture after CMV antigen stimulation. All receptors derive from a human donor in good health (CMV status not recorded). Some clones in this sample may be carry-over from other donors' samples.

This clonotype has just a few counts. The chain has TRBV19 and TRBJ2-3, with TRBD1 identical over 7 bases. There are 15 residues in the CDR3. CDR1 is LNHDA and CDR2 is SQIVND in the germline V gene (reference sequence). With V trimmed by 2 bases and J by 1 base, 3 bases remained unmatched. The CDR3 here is CASSIRQGRTDTQYF. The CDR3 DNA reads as TGTGCCAGTAGTATAAGACAGGGCCGCACAGATACGCAGTATTTT.

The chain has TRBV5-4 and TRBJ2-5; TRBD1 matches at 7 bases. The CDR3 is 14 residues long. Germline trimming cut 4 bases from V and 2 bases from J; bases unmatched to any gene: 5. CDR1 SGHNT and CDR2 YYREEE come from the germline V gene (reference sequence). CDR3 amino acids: CASSATGHQETQYF. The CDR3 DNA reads TGTGCCAGCAGCGCGACAGGGCATCAAGAGACCCAGTACTTC.

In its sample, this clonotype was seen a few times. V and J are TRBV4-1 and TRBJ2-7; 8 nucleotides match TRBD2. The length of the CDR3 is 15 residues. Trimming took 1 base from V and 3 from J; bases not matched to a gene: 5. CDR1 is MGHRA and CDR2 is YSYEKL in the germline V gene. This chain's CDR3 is CASSQANSGDYEQYF. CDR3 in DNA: TGCGCCAGCAGCCAAGCGAATAGCGGGGACTACGAGCAGTACTTC.

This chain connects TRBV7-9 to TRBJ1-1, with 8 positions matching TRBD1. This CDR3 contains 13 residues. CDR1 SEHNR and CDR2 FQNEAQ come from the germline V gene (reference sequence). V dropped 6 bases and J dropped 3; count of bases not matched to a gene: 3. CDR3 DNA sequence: TGTGCCAGCAGGATGACAGGGGACACTGAAGCTTTCTTT. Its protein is CASRMTGDTEAFF. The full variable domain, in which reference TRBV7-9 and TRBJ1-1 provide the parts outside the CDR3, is DTGVSQNPRHKITKRGQNVTFRCDPISEHNRLYWYRQTLGQGPEFLTYFQNEAQLEKSRLLSDRFSAERPKGSFSTLEIQRTEQGDSAMYLCASRMTGDTEAFFGQGTRLTVV.

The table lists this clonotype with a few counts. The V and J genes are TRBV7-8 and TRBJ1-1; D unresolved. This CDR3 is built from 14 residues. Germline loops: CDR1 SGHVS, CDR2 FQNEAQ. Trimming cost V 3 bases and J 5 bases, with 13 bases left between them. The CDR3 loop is CASSFVGGNTEAFF. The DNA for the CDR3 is TGTGCCAGCAGCTTCGTTGGAGGGAATACTGAAGCTTTCTTT.

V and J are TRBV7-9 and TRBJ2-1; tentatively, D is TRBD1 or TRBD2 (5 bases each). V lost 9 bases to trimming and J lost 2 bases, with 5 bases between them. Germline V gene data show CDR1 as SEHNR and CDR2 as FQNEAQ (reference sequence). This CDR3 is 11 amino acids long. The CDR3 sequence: CARGPYNEQFF. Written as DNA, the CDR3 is TGTGCCAGGGGACCCTACAATGAGCAGTTCTTC.

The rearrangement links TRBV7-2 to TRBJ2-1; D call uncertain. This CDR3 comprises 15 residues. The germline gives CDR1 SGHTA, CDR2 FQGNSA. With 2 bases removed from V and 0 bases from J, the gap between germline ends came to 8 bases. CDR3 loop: CASSLNTGSYNEQFF. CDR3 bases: TGTGCCAGCAGCTTAAACACCGGCTCCTACAATGAGCAGTTCTTC.

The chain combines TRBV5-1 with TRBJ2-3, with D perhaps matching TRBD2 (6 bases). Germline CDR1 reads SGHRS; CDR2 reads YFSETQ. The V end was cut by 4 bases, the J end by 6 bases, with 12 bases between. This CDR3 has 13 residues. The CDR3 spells CASSDPREDTQYF. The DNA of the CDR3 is TGCGCCAGCAGCGACCCCCGGGAGGATACGCAGTATTTT.

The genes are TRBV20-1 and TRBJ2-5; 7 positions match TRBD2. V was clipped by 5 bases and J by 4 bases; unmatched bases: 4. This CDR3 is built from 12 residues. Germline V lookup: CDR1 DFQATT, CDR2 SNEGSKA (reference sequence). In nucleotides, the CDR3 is TGCAGTGCTTTCCCTAGCGGAGAGACCCAGTACTTC. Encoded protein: CSAFPSGETQYF.

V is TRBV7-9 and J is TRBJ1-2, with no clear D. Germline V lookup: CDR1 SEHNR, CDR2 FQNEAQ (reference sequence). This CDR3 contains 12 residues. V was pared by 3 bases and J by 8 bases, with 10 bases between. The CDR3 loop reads CASSFEAEGYTF. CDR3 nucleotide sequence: TGTGCCAGCAGCTTTGAGGCCGAAGGCTACACCTTC.

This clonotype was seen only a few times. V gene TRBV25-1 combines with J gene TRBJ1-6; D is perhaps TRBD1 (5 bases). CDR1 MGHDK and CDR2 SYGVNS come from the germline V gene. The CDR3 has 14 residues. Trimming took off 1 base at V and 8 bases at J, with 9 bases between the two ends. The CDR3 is CASSELGEYSPLHF. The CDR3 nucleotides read TGTGCCAGCAGTGAATTGGGGGAATATTCACCCCTCCACTTT.

CDR3 bases: TGTGCCAGCAGCGCGCGGCTAGGACAGGGCGGGAACACTGAAGCTTTCTTT. This encodes CASSARLGQGGNTEAFF. The chain links TRBV7-9 to TRBJ1-1, with 8 positions matching TRBD1. V trimming: 5 bases; J trimming: 1 base; junction bases outside the gene matches: 12. The V gene's germline CDR1 is SEHNR and CDR2 FQNEAQ (reference sequence). This CDR3 region has 17 residues.

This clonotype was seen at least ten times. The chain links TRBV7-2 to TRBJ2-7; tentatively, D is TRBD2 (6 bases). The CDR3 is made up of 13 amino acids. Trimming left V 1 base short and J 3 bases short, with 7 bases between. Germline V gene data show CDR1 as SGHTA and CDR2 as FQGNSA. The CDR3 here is CASSLGLVYEQYV. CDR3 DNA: TGTGCCAGCAGCTTAGGACTAGTCTACGAGCAGTACGTC.

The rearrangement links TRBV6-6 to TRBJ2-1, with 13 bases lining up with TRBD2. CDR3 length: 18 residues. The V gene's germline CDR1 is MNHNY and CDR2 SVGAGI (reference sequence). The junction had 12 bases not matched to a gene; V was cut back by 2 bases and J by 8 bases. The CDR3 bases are TGTGCCAGCAGTTACGGGTTCTTAGGGACTAGCGGGAACCATGAGCAGTTCTTC. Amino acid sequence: CASSYGFLGTSGNHEQFF.

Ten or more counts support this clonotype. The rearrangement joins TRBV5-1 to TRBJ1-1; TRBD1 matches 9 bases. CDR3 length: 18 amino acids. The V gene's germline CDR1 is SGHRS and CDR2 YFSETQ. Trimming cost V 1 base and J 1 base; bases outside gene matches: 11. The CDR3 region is CASSLLPQVQGANTEAFF. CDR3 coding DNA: TGCGCCAGCAGCTTGTTGCCCCAGGTACAGGGGGCGAACACTGAAGCTTTCTTT. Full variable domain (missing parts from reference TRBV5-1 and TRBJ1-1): KAGVTQTPRYLIKTRGQQVTLSCSPISGHRSVSWYQQTPGQGLQFLFEYFSETQRNKGNFPGRFSGRQFSNSRSEMNVSTLELGDSALYLCASSLLPQVQGANTEAFFGQGTRLTVV.

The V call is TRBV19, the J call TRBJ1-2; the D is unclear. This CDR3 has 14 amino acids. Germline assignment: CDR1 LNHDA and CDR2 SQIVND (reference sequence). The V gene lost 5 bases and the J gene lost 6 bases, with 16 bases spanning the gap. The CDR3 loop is CASSPGKGGHGYTF. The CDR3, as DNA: TGTGCCAGTAGTCCCGGGAAGGGTGGCCATGGCTACACCTTC.

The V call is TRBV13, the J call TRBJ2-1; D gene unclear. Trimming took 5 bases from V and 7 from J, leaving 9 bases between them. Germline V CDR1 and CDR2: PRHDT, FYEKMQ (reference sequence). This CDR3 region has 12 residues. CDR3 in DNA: TGTGCCAGCAGCCCTTTTCCAAATGAGCAGTTCTTC. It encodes CASSPFPNEQFF. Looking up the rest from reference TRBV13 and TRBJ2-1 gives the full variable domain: AAGVIQSPRHLIKEKRETATLKCYPIPRHDTVYWYQQGPGQDPQFLISFYEKMQSDKGSIPDRFSAQQFSDYHSELNMSSLELGDSALYFCASSPFPNEQFFGPGTRLTVL.

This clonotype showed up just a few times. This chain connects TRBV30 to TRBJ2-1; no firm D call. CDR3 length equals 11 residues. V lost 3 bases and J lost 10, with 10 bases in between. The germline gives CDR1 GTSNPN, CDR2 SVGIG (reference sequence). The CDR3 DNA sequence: TGTGCCTGGAGGTCGTTAAGGGAGCAGTTCTTC. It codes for CAWRSLREQFF.

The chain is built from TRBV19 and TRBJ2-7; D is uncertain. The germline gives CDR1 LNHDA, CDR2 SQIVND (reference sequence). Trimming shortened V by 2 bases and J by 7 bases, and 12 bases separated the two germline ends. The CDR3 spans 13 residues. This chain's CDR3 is CASSINRIGEQYF. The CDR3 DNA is TGTGCCAGTAGTATAAATCGGATAGGGGAGCAGTACTTC. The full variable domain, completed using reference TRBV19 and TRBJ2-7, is DGGITQSPKYLFRKEGQNVTLSCEQNLNHDAMYWYRQDPGQGLRLIYYSQIVNDFQKGDIAEGYSVSREKKESFPLTVTSAQKNPTAFYLCASSINRIGEQYFGPGTRLTVT.

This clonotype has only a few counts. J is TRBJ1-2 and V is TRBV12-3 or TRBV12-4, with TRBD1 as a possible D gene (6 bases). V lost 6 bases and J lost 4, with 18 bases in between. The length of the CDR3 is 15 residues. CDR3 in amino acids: CASRPNPGAGYGYTF. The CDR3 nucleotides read TGTGCCAGCAGACCCAATCCAGGGGCCGGCTATGGCTACACCTTC.

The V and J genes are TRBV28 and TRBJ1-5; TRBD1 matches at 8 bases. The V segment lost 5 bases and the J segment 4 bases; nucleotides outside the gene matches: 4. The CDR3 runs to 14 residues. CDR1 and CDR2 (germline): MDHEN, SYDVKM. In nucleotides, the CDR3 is TGTGCCAGCAGTCGGGACAGGCTGAATCAGCCCCAGCATTTT. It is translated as CASSRDRLNQPQHF. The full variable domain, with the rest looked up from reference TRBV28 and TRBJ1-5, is DVKVTQSSRYLVKRTGEKVFLECVQDMDHENMFWYRQDPGLGLRLIYFSYDVKMKEKGDIPEGYSVSREKKERFSLILESASTNQTSMYLCASSRDRLNQPQHFGDGTRLSIL.

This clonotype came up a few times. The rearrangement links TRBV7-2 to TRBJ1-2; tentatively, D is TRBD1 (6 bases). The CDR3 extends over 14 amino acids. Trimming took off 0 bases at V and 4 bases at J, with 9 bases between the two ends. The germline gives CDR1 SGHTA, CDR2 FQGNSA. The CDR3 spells CASSLARGTYGYTF. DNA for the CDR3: TGTGCCAGCAGCTTAGCCAGGGGAACCTATGGCTACACCTTC. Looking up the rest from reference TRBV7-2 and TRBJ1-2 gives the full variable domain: GAGVSQSPSNKVTEKGKDVELRCDPISGHTALYWYRQSLGQGLEFLIYFQGNSAPDKSGLPSDRFSAERTGGSVSTLTIQRTQQEDSAVYLCASSLARGTYGYTFGSGTRLTVV.

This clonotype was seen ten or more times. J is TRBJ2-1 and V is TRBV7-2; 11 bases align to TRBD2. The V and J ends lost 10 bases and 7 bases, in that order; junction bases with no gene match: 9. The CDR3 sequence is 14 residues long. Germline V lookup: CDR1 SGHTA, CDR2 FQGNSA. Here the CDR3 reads CAIRGLAGGNEQFF. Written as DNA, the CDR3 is TGTGCCATTCGGGGGCTAGCGGGAGGAAATGAGCAGTTCTTC.

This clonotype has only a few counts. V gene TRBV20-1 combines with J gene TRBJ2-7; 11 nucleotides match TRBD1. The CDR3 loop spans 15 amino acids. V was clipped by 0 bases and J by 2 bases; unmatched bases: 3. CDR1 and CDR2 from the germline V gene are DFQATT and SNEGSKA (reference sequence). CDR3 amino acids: CSARDPGQGAYEQYF. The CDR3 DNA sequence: TGCAGTGCTAGAGACCCGGGACAGGGGGCCTACGAGCAGTACTTC.

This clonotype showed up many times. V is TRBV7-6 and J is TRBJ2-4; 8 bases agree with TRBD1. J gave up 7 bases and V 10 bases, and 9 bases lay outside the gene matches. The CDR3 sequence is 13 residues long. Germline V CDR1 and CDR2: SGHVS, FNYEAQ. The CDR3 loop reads CATAGQEANIQYF. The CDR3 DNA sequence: TGTGCCACCGCGGGACAGGAGGCCAACATTCAGTACTTC.